Shown below are 10 T cell receptor beta chains from a single sample sequenced in a study of neurological immune-mediated disorders. TCRdb recomputed calls from the 5' RACE reads with MiXCR, one row per CDR3 protein. The top ten hold roughly 5% of the sample, which has 84,000 or so distinct CDR3 sequences, 13% seen once. Time point of the sample: longitudinal time-point 2. The sequencing input was PBMCs. These receptors all come from a female donor with HTLV-1-associated myelopathy (HAM/TSP).

Many counts were recorded for this clonotype. CDR3 in DNA: TGTGCCAGCAGTTTTTACCCTAGCGGGGGGGCCAATGAGCAGTTCTTC. Translating it yields CASSFYPSGGANEQFF. The chain couples TRBV28 to TRBJ2-1; 12 positions match TRBD2. The germline CDR1 and CDR2 sequences are MDHEN and SYDVKM. Losses at the gene ends were 3 bases for V and 6 bases for J; bases not matched to a gene: 6. CDR3 length: 16 residues.

The sample holds many counts of this clonotype. This rearrangement joins TRBV9 to TRBJ2-1; maybe TRBD2 (5 bases). The CDR3 sequence is 15 residues long. Looked up from germline, CDR1 is SGDLS and CDR2 is YYNGEE. Trimming took off 1 base at V and 4 bases at J, with 12 bases between the two ends. CDR3 sequence (DNA): TGTGCCAGCAGCGTACAGCCGACTAATTACAATGAGCAGTTCTTC. It encodes CASSVQPTNYNEQFF.

Many counts were recorded for this clonotype. The chain combines TRBV20-1 with TRBJ2-5; D unresolved. Germline V CDR1 and CDR2: DFQATT, SNEGSKA (reference sequence). V lost 6 bases, J lost 4 bases, and 18 bases lay in between. The CDR3 loop spans 14 amino acids. The CDR3 spells CSAPRDPSGETQYF. In nucleotides, the CDR3 is TGCAGTGCCCCCCGAGACCCCTCGGGAGAGACCCAGTACTTC.

This clonotype has ten or more counts. The rearrangement uses TRBV27 and TRBJ2-4, with D uncertain. V lost 2 bases, J lost 4 bases, and 15 bases lay in between. The CDR3 loop spans 16 amino acids. CDR1 is MNHEY and CDR2 is SMNVEV in the germline V gene (reference sequence). CDR3 in DNA: TGTGCCAGCAGTTTAAACTTTTGGGCAGTAAAAAACATTCAGTACTTC. Translation gives CASSLNFWAVKNIQYF.

This chain links TRBV20-1 with TRBJ2-3; 8 bases match TRBD1. From germline, CDR1 is DFQATT and CDR2 SNEGSKA (reference sequence). The CDR3 is 15 residues long. After removal of 0 bases from V and 3 bases from J, the junction contained 5 bases not matched to a gene. Written as DNA, the CDR3 is TGCAGTGCTAGAGACCGGACAGGGCGGACAGATACGCAGTATTTT. The encoded protein is CSARDRTGRTDTQYF.

On this clonotype: A read error may be the cause here, since a much bigger clone is one base away. The chain links TRBV20-1 to TRBJ2-5; 9 nucleotides align to TRBD1. The CDR3 is made up of 16 amino acids. V lost 2 bases to trimming and J lost 4 bases; unmatched junction nucleotides: 11. From germline, CDR1 is DFQATT and CDR2 SNEGSKA (reference sequence). The CDR3, as DNA: TGCAGTGCTAGACCTTCGGACAGGGGATTGGGAGAGACCCAGTACTTC. Translation: CSARPSDRGLGETQYF.

Regarding this clonotype: A read error is possible here, since a much larger clone lies one base away. The chain is built from TRBV11-3 and TRBJ2-2; D unclear. There are 15 residues in the CDR3. Germline CDR1 and CDR2: SGHNT and YENEEA. The CDR3 region has the DNA TGTACCAGCAGCCCCTTCGGCAAGAACACCGGGGAGCTGTTTTTT. Encoded protein: CTSSPFGKNTGELFF.

Ten or more counts support this clonotype. The J gene is TRBJ1-2, the V gene TRBV7-3; D call uncertain. This CDR3 is 13 amino acids long. Germline CDR1 and CDR2: SGHTA and FQGTGA. V gave up 1 base and J gave up 6 bases, with 9 bases separating them. CDR3 in DNA: TGTGCCAGCAGCTTAAGGTCAGGCGATGGCTACACCTTC. It translates to CASSLRSGDGYTF.

Points on this clonotype: Its ends do not fully match the called genes, so a read error is possible. This chain uses TRBV18 with TRBJ2-3, with D perhaps TRBD2 (6 bases). Germline-derived CDR1 and CDR2 are KGHSH and LQKENI. This CDR3 comprises 16 residues. The CDR3 reads CTSSPPRGLSTDTQYF. In DNA, the CDR3 is TGTACCAGCTCACCACCGAGGGGACTTAGCACAGATACGCAGTATTTT.

Regarding this clonotype: At one boundary the junction diverges from the germline segment, which might be a read error. The chain has TRBV5-6 and TRBJ1-5, with 7 bases fitting TRBD1. Germline values: CDR1 SGHDT, CDR2 YYEEEE. The CDR3 loop spans 14 amino acids. The CDR3 sequence: CASIMTGSGTPQHF. The CDR3 DNA reads TGCGCCAGCATCATGACAGGGAGCGGTACGCCCCAGCATTTT.